A selection of T cell receptor beta chains follows, all from one sample in a study of breast tumors, draining lymph nodes, adjacent tissues. TCRdb reprocessed the multiplex PCR reads with MiXCR, giving one entry per CDR3 protein. The sample lists approximately 190,000 distinct CDR3 sequences, about 32% seen once, with approximately 4.5% in the top ten. The source material was axillary lymph node tissue. Receptor source: a female donor with breast cancer. Some clones in this sample may be carry-over from other donors' samples. Both conserved end residues are part of each CDR3. A D gene is named only where the DNA matches it firmly. Clone size is shown for a subset of rows, as once, few, many or a class of expanded clone.

CDR3nt | CDR3aa | v_gene | abundance | d_gene | j_gene
TGCAGTGCTAGAGGGACTAGCGGGAGGGAGAGCTCCTACGAGCAGTACTTC | CSARGTSGRESSYEQYF | TRBV20-1 | few | TRBD2 | TRBJ2-7
TGTGCCAGCAGGGACTCCTATAATTCACCCCTCCACTTT | CASRDSYNSPLHF | TRBV9 | many | - | TRBJ1-6
TGTGCCAGCTCACCACCGAGCAGGCCGAACACCGGGGAGCTGTTTTTT | CASSPPSRPNTGELFF | TRBV18 | - | - | TRBJ2-2
TGTGCCAGCAGCTTGTTTAGGGTTAGCAATCAGCCCCAGCATTTT | CASSLFRVSNQPQHF | TRBV5-8 | many | - | TRBJ1-5
TGTGCCAGCAGGTCACTAGCGGGAGACTACAATGAGCAGTTCTTC | CASRSLAGDYNEQFF | TRBV6-6 | many | TRBD2 | TRBJ2-1
TGTGCCAGTGGGGCGGGGGGGAGCACAGATACGCAGTATTTT | CASGAGGSTDTQYF | TRBV19 | many | TRBD2 | TRBJ2-3
TGCAGCGTTGACAGGGACTATGGCTACAATGAGCAGTTCTTC | CSVDRDYGYNEQFF | TRBV29-1 | once | TRBD2 | TRBJ2-1
TGTGCCAGCAGCGTAGGCGTTTCTGAGGGGGCCGGGTACGAGCAGTACTTC | CASSVGVSEGAGYEQYF | TRBV9 | many | TRBD1 | TRBJ2-7
TGCAGTGCAAGGGGGGGAGGATCCAATGAGCAGTTCTTC | CSARGGGSNEQFF | TRBV20-1 | many | - | TRBJ2-1
TGTGCCAGCAAGCCAGGGGGCCGGACACAAGGGGAGCTGTTTTTT | CASKPGGRTQGELFF | TRBV5-4 | - | TRBD1 | TRBJ2-2
TGTGCCAGCAGTCACTCCTACAACCCAACTAATGAAAAACTGTTTTTT | CASSHSYNPTNEKLFF | TRBV6-5 | few | - | TRBJ1-4
TGTGCTAGCACTCGGGAAGCGGGGGGGCCTTATGAGCAGTTCTTC | CASTREAGGPYEQFF | TRBV7-3 | - | TRBD2 | TRBJ2-1
TGTGCCAGCAGTTTACCATCGGAGGGGTGGGAGACCCAGTACTTC | CASSLPSEGWETQYF | TRBV28 | few | - | TRBJ2-5
TGCAGTGCTCCCCTAGGCGGGGGGGCTGGGGCAGATACGCAGTATTTT | CSAPLGGGAGADTQYF | TRBV20-1 | many | TRBD2 | TRBJ2-3
TGTGCCAGCAGTTACAGACAGGGCTATGGCTACACCTTC | CASSYRQGYGYTF | TRBV6-5 | many | TRBD1 | TRBJ1-2
TGCAGTGCTAGTTCCCGGGACAGGGTCACCGGGGAGCTGTTTTTT | CSASSRDRVTGELFF | TRBV20-1 | many | TRBD1 | TRBJ2-2
TGTGCCAGCAGCCAAGTGGTCAAAAACATTCAGTACTTC | CASSQVVKNIQYF | TRBV3-1 | - | - | TRBJ2-4
TGTGCCAGCGGGATTAGCGGGAACACTGAAGCTTTCTTT | CASGISGNTEAFF | TRBV7-2 | - | - | TRBJ1-1
TGCGCCAGCAGCAAACCGGGACTAGCGGGGGGGTACAATGAGCAGTTCTTC | CASSKPGLAGGYNEQFF | TRBV5-1 | many | TRBD2 | TRBJ2-1
TGTGCCAGCAGCCAGACAGTGGAAGGTACTGAAGCTTTCTTT | CASSQTVEGTEAFF | TRBV14 | - | - | TRBJ1-1
TGCAGTGCTAGGGTCCTGGGGGCTGGGGCCAACGTCCTGACTTTC | CSARVLGAGANVLTF | TRBV20-1 | many | - | TRBJ2-6
TGTGCCACCAGGGACAGGAGGTCACCCCTCCACTTT | CATRDRRSPLHF | TRBV15 | - | TRBD1 | TRBJ1-6
TGCAGTGCTTCCGGCGGCTCCCCCACCGCTACGCAGTATTTT | CSASGGSPTATQYF | TRBV20-1 | - | - | TRBJ2-3
TGTGCCAGCAGCCTAAGGTCTGGGGATAATCAGCCCCAGCATTTT | CASSLRSGDNQPQHF | TRBV7-2 | many | - | TRBJ1-5
TGTGCCAGCACCCCCCGGTTCGGGTGGTCACCCCTCCACTTT | CASTPRFGWSPLHF | TRBV6-1 | many | - | TRBJ1-6
TGCAGCGTTGAAGTCGGAAGGGGGGAGACCCAGTACTTC | CSVEVGRGETQYF | TRBV29-1 | many | - | TRBJ2-5
TGTGCCAGCAGTGAAGACGGAGGGCCCAACAATGAGCAGTTCTTC | CASSEDGGPNNEQFF | TRBV2 | many | - | TRBJ2-1
TGTGCCAGCAGCTTAGGGAGCTACAGCACAGATACGCAGTATTTT | CASSLGSYSTDTQYF | TRBV11-2 | many | - | TRBJ2-3
TGTGCCTGCGGGACTAGCGGGGGGACGGACGAGCAGTACTTC | CACGTSGGTDEQYF | TRBV30 | many | TRBD2 | TRBJ2-7
TGTGCCTGGAGAAGGACAGGGACCTACGAGCAGTACTTC | CAWRRTGTYEQYF | TRBV30 | many | TRBD1 | TRBJ2-7
TGTGCCACCAGCAGAGATAGGGGGACAGGATACAATGAGCAGTTCTTC | CATSRDRGTGYNEQFF | TRBV15 | - | TRBD1 | TRBJ2-1